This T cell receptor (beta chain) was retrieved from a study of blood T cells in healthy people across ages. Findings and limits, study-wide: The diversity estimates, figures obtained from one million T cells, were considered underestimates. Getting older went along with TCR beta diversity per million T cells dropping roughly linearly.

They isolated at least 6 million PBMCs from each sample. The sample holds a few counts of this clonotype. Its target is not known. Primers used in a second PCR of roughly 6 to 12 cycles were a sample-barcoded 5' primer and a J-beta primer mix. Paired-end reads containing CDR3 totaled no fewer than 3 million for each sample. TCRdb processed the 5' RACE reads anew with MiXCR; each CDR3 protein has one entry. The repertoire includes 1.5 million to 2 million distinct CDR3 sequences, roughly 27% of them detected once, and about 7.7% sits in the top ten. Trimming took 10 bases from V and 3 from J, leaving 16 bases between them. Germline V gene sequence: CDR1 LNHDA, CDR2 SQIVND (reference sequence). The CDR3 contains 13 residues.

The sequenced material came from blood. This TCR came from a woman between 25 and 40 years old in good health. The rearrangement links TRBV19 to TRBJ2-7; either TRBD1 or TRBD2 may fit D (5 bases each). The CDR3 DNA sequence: TGTGCCACTGCCGGGACGGCAAGCTACGAGCAGTACTTC. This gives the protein CATAGTASYEQYF. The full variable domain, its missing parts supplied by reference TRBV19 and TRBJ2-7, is DGGITQSPKYLFRKEGQNVTLSCEQNLNHDAMYWYRQDPGQGLRLIYYSQIVNDFQKGDIAEGYSVSREKKESFPLTVTSAQKNPTAFYLCATAGTASYEQYFGPGTRLTVT.